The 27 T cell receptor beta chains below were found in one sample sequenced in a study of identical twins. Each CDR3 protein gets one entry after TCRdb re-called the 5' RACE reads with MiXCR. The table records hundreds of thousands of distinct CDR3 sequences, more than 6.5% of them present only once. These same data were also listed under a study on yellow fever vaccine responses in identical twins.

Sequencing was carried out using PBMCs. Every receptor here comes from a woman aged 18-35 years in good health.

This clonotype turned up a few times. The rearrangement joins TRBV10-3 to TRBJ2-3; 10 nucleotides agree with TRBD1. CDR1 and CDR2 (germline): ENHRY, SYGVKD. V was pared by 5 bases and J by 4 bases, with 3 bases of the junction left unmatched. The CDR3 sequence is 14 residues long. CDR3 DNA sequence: TGTGCCATCAGTAGGGACAGGGGCGCAGATACGCAGTATTTT. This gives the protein CAISRDRGADTQYF.

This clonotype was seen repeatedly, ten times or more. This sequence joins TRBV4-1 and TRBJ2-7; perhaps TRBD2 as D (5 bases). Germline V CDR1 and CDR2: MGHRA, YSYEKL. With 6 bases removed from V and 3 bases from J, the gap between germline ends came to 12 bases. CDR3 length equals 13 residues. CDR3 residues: CASSLLRGYEQYF. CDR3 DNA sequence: TGCGCCAGCAGTCTGCTACGGGGCTACGAGCAGTACTTC.

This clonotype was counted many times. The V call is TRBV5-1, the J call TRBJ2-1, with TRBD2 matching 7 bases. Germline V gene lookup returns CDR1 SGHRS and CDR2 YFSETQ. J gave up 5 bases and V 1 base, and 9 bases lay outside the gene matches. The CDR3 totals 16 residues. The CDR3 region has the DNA TGCGCCAGCAGCTTGTCTAGCGGATTTCTTAACAATGAGCAGTTCTTC. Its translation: CASSLSSGFLNNEQFF. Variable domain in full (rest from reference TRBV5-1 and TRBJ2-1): KAGVTQTPRYLIKTRGQQVTLSCSPISGHRSVSWYQQTPGQGLQFLFEYFSETQRNKGNFPGRFSGRQFSNSRSEMNVSTLELGDSALYLCASSLSSGFLNNEQFFGPGTRLTVL.

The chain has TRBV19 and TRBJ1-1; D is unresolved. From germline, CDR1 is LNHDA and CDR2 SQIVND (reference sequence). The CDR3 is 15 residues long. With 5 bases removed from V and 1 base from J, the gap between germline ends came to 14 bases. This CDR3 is CASSPWTMGNTEAFF. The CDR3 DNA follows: TGTGCCAGTAGTCCCTGGACGATGGGGAACACTGAAGCTTTCTTT.

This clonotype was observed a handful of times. CDR3 coding DNA: TGTGCCAGCAGTGATCTCTCTTCGGTAGCGGGTCTAGCCTACGAGCAGTACTTC. Translation: CASSDLSSVAGLAYEQYF. This chain connects TRBV25-1 to TRBJ2-7; 7 nucleotides agree with TRBD2. V lost 3 bases and J lost 2; bases outside the gene matches: 16. Germline loops: CDR1 MGHDK, CDR2 SYGVNS. The CDR3 covers 18 residues.

The CDR3 nucleotides read TGTGCCAGCAGCAAGATAGACAGGGGGGATGAGCAGTTCTTC. Its translation: CASSKIDRGDEQFF. The V call is TRBV7-2, the J call TRBJ2-1; 9 bases map to TRBD1. Germline values: CDR1 SGHTA, CDR2 FQGNSA. The CDR3 is made up of 14 amino acids. J lost 8 bases, V lost 5 bases, and 7 bases had no gene match.

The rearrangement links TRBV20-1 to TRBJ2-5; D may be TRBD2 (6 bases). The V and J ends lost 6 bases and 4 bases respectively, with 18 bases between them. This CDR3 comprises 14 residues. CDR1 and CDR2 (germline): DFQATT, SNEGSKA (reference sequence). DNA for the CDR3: TGCAGTGCCCCTAGCGCCCGTACCTTAGAGACCCAGTACTTC. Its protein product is CSAPSARTLETQYF.

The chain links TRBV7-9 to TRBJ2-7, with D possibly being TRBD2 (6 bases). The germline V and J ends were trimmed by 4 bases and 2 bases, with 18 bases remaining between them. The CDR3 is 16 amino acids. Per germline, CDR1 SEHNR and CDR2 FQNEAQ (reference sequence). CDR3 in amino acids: CASSSPQEGITYEQYF. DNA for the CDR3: TGTGCCAGCAGCTCCCCCCAGGAGGGGATTACCTACGAGCAGTACTTC. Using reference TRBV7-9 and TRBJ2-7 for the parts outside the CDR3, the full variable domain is DTGVSQNPRHKITKRGQNVTFRCDPISEHNRLYWYRQTLGQGPEFLTYFQNEAQLEKSRLLSDRFSAERPKGSFSTLEIQRTEQGDSAMYLCASSSPQEGITYEQYFGPGTRLTVT.

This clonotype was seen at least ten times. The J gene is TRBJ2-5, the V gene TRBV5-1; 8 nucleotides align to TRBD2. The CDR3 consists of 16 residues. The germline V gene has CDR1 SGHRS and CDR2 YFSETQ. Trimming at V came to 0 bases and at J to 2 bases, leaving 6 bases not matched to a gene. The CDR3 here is CASSLAKTSEQETQYF. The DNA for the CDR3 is TGCGCCAGCAGCTTGGCCAAGACTAGCGAACAAGAGACCCAGTACTTC.

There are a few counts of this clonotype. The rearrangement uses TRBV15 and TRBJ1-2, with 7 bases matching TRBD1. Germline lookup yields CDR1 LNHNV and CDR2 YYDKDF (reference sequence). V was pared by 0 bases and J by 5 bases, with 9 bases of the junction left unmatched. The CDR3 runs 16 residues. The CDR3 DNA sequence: TGTGCCACCAGCAGAGAAGGGGCGGACAGGTCGTATGGCTACACCTTC. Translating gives CATSREGADRSYGYTF.

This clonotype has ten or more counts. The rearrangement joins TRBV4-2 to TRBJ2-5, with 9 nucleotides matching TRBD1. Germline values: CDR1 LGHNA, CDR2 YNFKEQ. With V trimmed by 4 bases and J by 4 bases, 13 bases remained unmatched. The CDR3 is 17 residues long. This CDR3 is CASSPGADRGSRETQYF. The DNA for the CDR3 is TGTGCCAGCAGCCCGGGGGCGGACAGGGGATCCCGAGAGACCCAGTACTTC.

CDR3 coding DNA: TGCAGCGTTAAATTCGGGATCAACAATTCACCCCTCCACTTT. It translates to CSVKFGINNSPLHF. This sequence joins TRBV29-1 and TRBJ1-6; no clear D gene. Trimming pared 5 bases from V and 7 bases from J, leaving 15 bases between. CDR1 is SQVTM and CDR2 is ANQGSEA in the germline V gene. The CDR3 covers 14 residues. Full variable domain (remainder filled in from reference TRBV29-1 and TRBJ1-6): SAVISQKPSRDICQRGTSLTIQCQVDSQVTMMFWYRQQPGQSLTLIATANQGSEATYESGFVIDKFPISRPNLTFSTLTVSNMSPEDSSIYLCSVKFGINNSPLHFGNGTRLTVT.

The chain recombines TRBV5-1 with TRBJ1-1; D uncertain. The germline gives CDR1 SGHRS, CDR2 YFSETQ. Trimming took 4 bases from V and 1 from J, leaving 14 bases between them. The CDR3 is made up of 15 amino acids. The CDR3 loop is CASSEVEGRNTEAFF. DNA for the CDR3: TGCGCCAGCAGCGAGGTTGAGGGAAGGAACACTGAAGCTTTCTTT.

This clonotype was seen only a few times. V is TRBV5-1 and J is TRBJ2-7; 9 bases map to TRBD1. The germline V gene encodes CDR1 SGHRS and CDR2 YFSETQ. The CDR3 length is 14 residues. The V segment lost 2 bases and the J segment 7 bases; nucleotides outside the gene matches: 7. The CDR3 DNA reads TGCGCCAGCAGCTTTTCCGGGACAGGGTATGAGCAGTACTTC. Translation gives CASSFSGTGYEQYF. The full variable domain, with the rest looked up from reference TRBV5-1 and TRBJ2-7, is KAGVTQTPRYLIKTRGQQVTLSCSPISGHRSVSWYQQTPGQGLQFLFEYFSETQRNKGNFPGRFSGRQFSNSRSEMNVSTLELGDSALYLCASSFSGTGYEQYFGPGTRLTVT.

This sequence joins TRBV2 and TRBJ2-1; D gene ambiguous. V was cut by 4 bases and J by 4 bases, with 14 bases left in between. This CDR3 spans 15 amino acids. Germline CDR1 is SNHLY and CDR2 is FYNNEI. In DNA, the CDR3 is TGTGCCAGCAGTGGGAAGGGCGTATCTTACAATGAGCAGTTCTTC. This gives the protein CASSGKGVSYNEQFF.

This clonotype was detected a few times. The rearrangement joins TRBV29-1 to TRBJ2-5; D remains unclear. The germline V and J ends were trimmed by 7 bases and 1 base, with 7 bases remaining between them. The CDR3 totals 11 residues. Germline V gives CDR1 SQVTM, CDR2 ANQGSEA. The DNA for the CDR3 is TGCAGCGCTCGGTTCCAAGAGACCCAGTACTTC. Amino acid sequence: CSARFQETQYF.

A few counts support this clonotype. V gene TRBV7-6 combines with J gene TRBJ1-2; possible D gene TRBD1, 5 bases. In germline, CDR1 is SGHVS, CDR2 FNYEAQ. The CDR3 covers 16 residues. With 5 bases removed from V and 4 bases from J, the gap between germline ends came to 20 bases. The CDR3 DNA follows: TGTGCCAGCAGCCCGACTGAGGGGCGCATAAGCTATGGCTACACCTTC. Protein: CASSPTEGRISYGYTF.

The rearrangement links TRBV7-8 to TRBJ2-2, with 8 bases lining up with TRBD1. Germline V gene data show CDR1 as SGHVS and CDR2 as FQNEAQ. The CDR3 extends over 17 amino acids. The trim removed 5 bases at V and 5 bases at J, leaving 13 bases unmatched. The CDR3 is CASSNPQGADTTGELFF. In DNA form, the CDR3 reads TGTGCCAGCAGCAACCCCCAGGGGGCGGATACTACCGGGGAGCTGTTTTTT. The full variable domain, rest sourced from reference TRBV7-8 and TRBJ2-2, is GAGVSQSPRYKVAKRGQDVALRCDPISGHVSLFWYQQALGQGPEFLTYFQNEAQLDKSGLPSDRFFAERPEGSVSTLKIQRTQQEDSAVYLCASSNPQGADTTGELFFGEGSRLTVL.

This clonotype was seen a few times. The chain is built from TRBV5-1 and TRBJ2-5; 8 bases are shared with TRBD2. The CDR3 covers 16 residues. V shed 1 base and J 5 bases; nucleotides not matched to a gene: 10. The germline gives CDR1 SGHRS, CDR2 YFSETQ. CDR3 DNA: TGCGCCAGCAGCTTGTCGGGCCCCGGGACTAGTGAGACCCAGTACTTC. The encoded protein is CASSLSGPGTSETQYF.

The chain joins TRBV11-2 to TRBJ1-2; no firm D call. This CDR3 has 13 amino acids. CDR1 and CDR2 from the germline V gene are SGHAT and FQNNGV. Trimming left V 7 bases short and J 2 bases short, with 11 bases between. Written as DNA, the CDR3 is TGTGCCAGCAACGACGGACGGAACTATGGCTACACCTTC. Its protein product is CASNDGRNYGYTF.

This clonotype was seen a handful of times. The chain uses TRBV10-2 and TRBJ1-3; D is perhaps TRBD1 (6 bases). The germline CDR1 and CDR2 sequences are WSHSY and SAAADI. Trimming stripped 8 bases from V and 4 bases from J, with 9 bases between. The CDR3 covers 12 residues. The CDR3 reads CASGGAGNTIYF. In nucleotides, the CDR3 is TGCGCCAGCGGGGGGGCGGGAAACACCATATATTTT.

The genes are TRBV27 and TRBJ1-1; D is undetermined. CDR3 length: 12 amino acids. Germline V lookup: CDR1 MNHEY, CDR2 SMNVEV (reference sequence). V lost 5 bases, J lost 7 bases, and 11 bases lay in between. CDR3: CASSQRRDEAFF. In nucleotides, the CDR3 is TGTGCCAGCAGTCAGAGGAGGGATGAAGCTTTCTTT.

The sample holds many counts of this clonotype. For the CDR3, the DNA is TGTGCCAGCAGCTTAGACCGGAAAAAACTGTTTTTT. It specifies CASSLDRKKLFF. The chain links TRBV7-9 to TRBJ1-4; D is unresolved. The ends were cut back, 1 base at V and 9 bases at J, with 6 bases in the middle. Germline values: CDR1 SEHNR, CDR2 FQNEAQ (reference sequence). The CDR3 runs to 12 residues.

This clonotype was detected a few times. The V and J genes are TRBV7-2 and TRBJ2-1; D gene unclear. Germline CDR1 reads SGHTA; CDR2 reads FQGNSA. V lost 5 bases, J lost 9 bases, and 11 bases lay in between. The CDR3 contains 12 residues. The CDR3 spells CASSTYDIEQFF. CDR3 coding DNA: TGTGCCAGCAGCACATACGACATTGAGCAGTTCTTC.

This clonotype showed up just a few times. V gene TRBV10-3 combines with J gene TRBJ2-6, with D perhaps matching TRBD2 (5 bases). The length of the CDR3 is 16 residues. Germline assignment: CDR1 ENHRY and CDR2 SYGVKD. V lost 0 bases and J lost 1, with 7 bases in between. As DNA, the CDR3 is TGTGCCATCAGTGAGTCGAGAGGGTCTGGGGCCAACGTCCTGACTTTC. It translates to CAISESRGSGANVLTF.

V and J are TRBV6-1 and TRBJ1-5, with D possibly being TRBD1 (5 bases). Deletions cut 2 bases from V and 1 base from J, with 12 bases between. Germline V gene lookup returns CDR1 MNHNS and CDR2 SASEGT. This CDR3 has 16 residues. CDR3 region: CASSETPRQSNQPQHF. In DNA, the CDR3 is TGTGCCAGCAGTGAAACCCCCCGACAGAGCAATCAGCCCCAGCATTTT.

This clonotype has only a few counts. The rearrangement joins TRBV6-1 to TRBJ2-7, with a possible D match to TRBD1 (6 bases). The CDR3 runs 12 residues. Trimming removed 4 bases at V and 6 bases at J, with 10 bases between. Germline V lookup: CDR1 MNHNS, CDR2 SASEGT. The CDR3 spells CASSATGPEQYF. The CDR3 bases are TGTGCCAGCAGTGCAACAGGGCCCGAGCAGTACTTC.